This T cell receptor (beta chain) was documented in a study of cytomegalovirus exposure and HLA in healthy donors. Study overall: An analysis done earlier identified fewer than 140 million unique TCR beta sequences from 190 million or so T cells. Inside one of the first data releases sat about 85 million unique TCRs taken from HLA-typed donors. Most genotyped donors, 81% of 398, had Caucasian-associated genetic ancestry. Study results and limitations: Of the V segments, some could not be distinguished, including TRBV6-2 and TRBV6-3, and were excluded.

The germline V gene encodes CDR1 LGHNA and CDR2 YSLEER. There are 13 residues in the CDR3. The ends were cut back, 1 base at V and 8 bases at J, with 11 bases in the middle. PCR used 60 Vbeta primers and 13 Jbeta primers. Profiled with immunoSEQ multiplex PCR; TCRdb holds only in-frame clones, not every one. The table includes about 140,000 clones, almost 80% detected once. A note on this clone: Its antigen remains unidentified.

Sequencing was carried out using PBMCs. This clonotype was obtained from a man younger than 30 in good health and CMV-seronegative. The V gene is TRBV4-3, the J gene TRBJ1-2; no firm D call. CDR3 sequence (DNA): TGCGCCAGCAGCCAAGGAGAGCGTCGGGGCTACACCTTC. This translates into CASSQGERRGYTF.